The rows below give T cell receptor beta chains drawn from one sample of a study of control samples from healthy donors and cancer patients. Only in-frame clones appear in the TCRdb table, and some are missing; sequencing was by immunoSEQ multiplex PCR. Altogether some 130,000 clones are present, roughly 89% being singletons, with the ten largest covering just over 7.5%. The sequencing input was PBMCs. The receptors shown here come from a middle-aged man with head and neck cancer. The CDR3 runs from the conserved cysteine through the conserved F or W. The D gene is left open where the match is weak. Not all rows give a size; the values are once, few, many and, for expanded clones, a class.

>NA|TRBV21-1|NA|TRBJ1-3
TGTGCCAGCAGCTCCGCAGCAAACACCATATATTTT
CASSSAANTIYF
>NA|TRBV28|NA|TRBJ2-3
TGTGCCAGCAGTTTTAGGTTGGGGACAGATACGCAGTATTTT
CASSFRLGTDTQYF
>NA|TRBV5-1|TRBD1|TRBJ2-1
TGCGCCAGCAGCGGGAAGACAGGGGTTGAGCAGTTCTTC
CASSGKTGVEQFF
>NA|TRBV5-1|TRBD2|TRBJ2-3
TGCGCCAGCAGCAGACGCGGGGGGACAACAGATACGCAGTATTTT
CASSRRGGTTDTQYF
>NA|TRBV5-1|NA|TRBJ1-1
TGCGCCAGCAGCCTGTCCCCCACGGGCAGATACACTGAAGCTTTCTTT
CASSLSPTGRYTEAFF
>NA|TRBV13|NA|TRBJ2-7
TGTGCCAGCAGCCCCCGGGACTCCTACGAGCAGTACTTC
CASSPRDSYEQYF
>NA|TRBV5-1|TRBD1|TRBJ1-4
TGCGCCAGCAGCTCTACCGGGGACAGGGGATACGAAAAACTGTTTTTT
CASSSTGDRGYEKLFF
>NA|TRBV5-5|NA|TRBJ1-1
TGTGCCAGCAAGTGGGGGGAGAACACTGAAGCTTTCTTT
CASKWGENTEAFF
>once|TRBV14|NA|TRBJ2-1
TGTGCCAGCAGCCATTGGCAGGGGCTAGACAATGAGCAGTTCTTC
CASSHWQGLDNEQFF
>NA|TRBV2|NA|TRBJ2-7
TGTGCCAGCAGTGAAACCCGAAGCTCCTACGAGCAGTACTTC
CASSETRSSYEQYF
>few|TRBV15|TRBD1|TRBJ2-1
TGTGCCACCAGCAGACAGGGGGCCCCGGGGGAGCAGTTCTTC
CATSRQGAPGEQFF
>NA|TRBV19|NA|TRBJ1-3
TGTGCCAGTAATCCTGAAGGGACGTCGGGAAACACCATATATTTT
CASNPEGTSGNTIYF
>NA|TRBV6-6|NA|TRBJ2-7
TGTGCCAGCAGCTCGCAAAACTCCTACGAGCAGTACTTC
CASSSQNSYEQYF
>NA|TRBV7-9|NA|TRBJ2-7
TGTGCCAGCACCATACGACAGGGAGGCGAGCAGTACTTC
CASTIRQGGEQYF
>NA|TRBV3-1/TRBV3-2|NA|TRBJ1-4
TGTGCCAGCAGCCAAGTCCCCACCCCGAACGGGAAACTGTTTTTT
CASSQVPTPNGKLFF
>NA|TRBV27|NA|TRBJ2-3
TGTGCCAGCAGTTTAATGGGCGTTAGCACAGATACGCAGTATTTT
CASSLMGVSTDTQYF
>NA|TRBV10-3|TRBD1|TRBJ2-7
TGTGCCATCAGGGGGACAGGGGGTCCCTACGAGCAGTACTTC
CAIRGTGGPYEQYF
>NA|TRBV2|NA|TRBJ1-3
TGTGCCAGCAGTGAAGCGGGCGTGCAGGGCTCTGGAAACACCATATATTTT
CASSEAGVQGSGNTIYF
>NA|TRBV19|TRBD2|TRBJ2-1
TGTGCCAGTAGTGCTTCTAGCGGGGGGGCCTACAATGAGCAGTTCTTC
CASSASSGGAYNEQFF
>NA|TRBV12-5|NA|TRBJ1-1
TGTGCTAGTGGCACCGGACGTCTCACTGAAGCTTTCTTT
CASGTGRLTEAFF
>NA|TRBV24-1|NA|TRBJ1-2
TGTGCCACCAGTGAGGGTATGTCTAACTATGGCTACACCTTC
CATSEGMSNYGYTF
>few|TRBV4-1|NA|TRBJ2-7
TGCGCCAGCAGCCAAGGGCCCTCCAGCTACGAGCAGTACTTC
CASSQGPSSYEQYF
>NA|TRBV6-2/TRBV6-3|NA|TRBJ1-1
TGTGCCAGCAGTTACTCGGGGGGCACTGAAGCTTTCTTT
CASSYSGGTEAFF
>NA|TRBV19|NA|TRBJ2-2
TGTGCCAGTTGTCCGTCCGCGAACACCGGGGAGCTGTTTTTT
CASCPSANTGELFF
>NA|TRBV7-9|NA|TRBJ2-1
TGTGCCAGCAGCTTTGGTATTAACGACAATGAGCAGTTCTTC
CASSFGINDNEQFF
>NA|TRBV6-5|TRBD1|TRBJ1-2
TGTGCCAGCAGTTCGACAGGGGAGGGCTATGGCTACACCTTC
CASSSTGEGYGYTF
>NA|TRBV10-2|NA|TRBJ1-1
TGCGCCTGCAGGTTAGGAGGGGACACTGAAGCTTTCTTT
CACRLGGDTEAFF
>NA|TRBV10-3|NA|TRBJ1-2
TGTGCCATCAGGCAGGGTGAGCATGATGGCTACACCTTC
CAIRQGEHDGYTF
>NA|TRBV19|NA|TRBJ1-5
TGTGCCAGTAGTATGAATCCGGGGGCTCCGAATCAGCCCCAGCATTTT
CASSMNPGAPNQPQHF
>NA|TRBV29-1|TRBD2|TRBJ2-1
TGCAGCGTAGTACCACGGACTAGCGGGATTAGTTGGGATGAGCAGTTCTTC
CSVVPRTSGISWDEQFF
>NA|TRBV6-1|NA|TRBJ1-1
TGTGCCAGCAGTGACCCTACTGAAGCTTTCTTT
CASSDPTEAFF
>NA|TRBV24-1|TRBD2|TRBJ2-1
TGTGCCACCAGTACGGGGCGGGGGGGCCTCGGCAATGAGCAGTTCTTC
CATSTGRGGLGNEQFF
>NA|TRBV11-3|NA|TRBJ2-1
TGTGCCAGCAGCCCCCCAGGGGACTTTGGCTACAATGAGCAGTTCTTC
CASSPPGDFGYNEQFF
>NA|TRBV7-6|NA|TRBJ2-1
TGTGCCAGCAGCTTAGCGGGACGGTCCGATGAGCAGTTCTTC
CASSLAGRSDEQFF
>few|TRBV10-3|NA|TRBJ2-3
TGTGCCATCAGTGAGTCGTCATTAGATACGCAGTATTTT
CAISESSLDTQYF
>few|TRBV13|NA|TRBJ2-4
TGTGCCAGCAGCTCAACAATCCGCTCCGCTTCTTACAAAAACATTCAGTACTTC
CASSSTIRSASYKNIQYF
>NA|TRBV2|TRBD2|TRBJ2-3
TGTGCCAGCAGTGGGGTAGCGGGAGGGATCATAGATACGCAGTATTTT
CASSGVAGGIIDTQYF
>NA|TRBV7-2|TRBD2|TRBJ2-3
TGTGCCAGCAGCCCGCCGACTAGCTTCACAGATACGCAGTATTTT
CASSPPTSFTDTQYF
>NA|TRBV18|NA|TRBJ2-7
TGTGCCAGCTCACAAGAATGGACAGACTACGAGCAGTACTTC
CASSQEWTDYEQYF
>few|TRBV28|TRBD1|TRBJ2-5
TGTGCCAGCGCGACAGGGGTTCCAGAGACCCAGTACTTC
CASATGVPETQYF
>NA|TRBV6-1|TRBD1|TRBJ2-7
TGTGCCAGCAGTGAAGAAGGGACAGGGTCCCTTGCGTACTTC
CASSEEGTGSLAYF
>NA|TRBV7-2|NA|TRBJ2-1
TGTGCCAGCAGCTTAGCGTATGACGGGGGCAATGAGCAGTTCTTC
CASSLAYDGGNEQFF
>once|TRBV13|NA|TRBJ1-2
TGTGCCAGCAGCCTTCAGGGTCCCTATGGCTACACCTTC
CASSLQGPYGYTF
>NA|TRBV28|TRBD2|TRBJ2-1
TGTGCCAGCAGACCCCCTCATAAGGCGGGAGGGTCTCGCACCTACAATGAGCAGTTCTTC
CASRPPHKAGGSRTYNEQFF
>NA|TRBV6-5|TRBD1|TRBJ2-1
TGTGCCAGCAGTTACGGGGACAGCTACAATGAGCAGTTCTTC
CASSYGDSYNEQFF
>NA|TRBV27|NA|TRBJ2-3
TGTGCCAGCAGTCTCCCCCAGGGGGGGTTCGTCCATACGCAGTATTTT
CASSLPQGGFVHTQYF
>NA|TRBV25-1|TRBD2|TRBJ2-5
TGTGCCAGCAGTGAATATCGGGGCGGGAGGGCCTTAGAGACCCAGTACTTC
CASSEYRGGRALETQYF
>once|TRBV9|NA|TRBJ2-1
TGTGCCAGCAGCCCCCGGTGGGGGAGCTCCTACAATGAGCAGTTCTTC
CASSPRWGSSYNEQFF
>NA|TRBV5-5|NA|TRBJ2-2
TGTGCCAGCAGCTTGTATCCCTCTGGACAGATTAACACCGGGGAGCTGTTTTTT
CASSLYPSGQINTGELFF
>NA|TRBV7-3|TRBD1|TRBJ2-2
TGTGCCAGCAGCCCGGGACAGGGGGCCGGGGAGCTGTTTTTT
CASSPGQGAGELFF
>NA|TRBV7-2|TRBD2|TRBJ2-1
TGTGCCAGCAGCTTAGCAATGGGACTAGCGGGAGGAGAGCAGTTCTTC
CASSLAMGLAGGEQFF
>NA|TRBV28|NA|TRBJ2-5
TGTGCCAGCAACTCTCGGTGGGGGAGAGAGACCCAGTACTTC
CASNSRWGRETQYF